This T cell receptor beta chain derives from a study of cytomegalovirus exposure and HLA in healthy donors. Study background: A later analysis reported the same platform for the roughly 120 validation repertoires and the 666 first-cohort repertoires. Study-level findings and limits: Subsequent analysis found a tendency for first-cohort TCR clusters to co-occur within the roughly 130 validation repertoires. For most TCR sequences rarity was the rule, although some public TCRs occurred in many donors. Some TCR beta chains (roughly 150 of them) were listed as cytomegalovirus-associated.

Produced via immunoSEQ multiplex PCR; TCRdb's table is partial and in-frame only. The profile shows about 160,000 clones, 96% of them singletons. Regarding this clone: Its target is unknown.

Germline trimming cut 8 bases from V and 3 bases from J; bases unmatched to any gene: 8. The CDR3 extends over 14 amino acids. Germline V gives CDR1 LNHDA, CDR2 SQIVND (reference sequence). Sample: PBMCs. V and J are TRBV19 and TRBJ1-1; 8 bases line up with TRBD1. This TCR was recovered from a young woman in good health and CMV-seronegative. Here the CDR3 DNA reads TGTGCCAGTTCCCCAGGGGGCGCGGACACTGAAGCTTTCTTT. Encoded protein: CASSPGGADTEAFF.